What follows are 9 T cell receptor beta chains derived from one specimen sequenced in a study of T-cell reconstitution after alpha-beta-depleted transplantation in children. The authors prepared the TCRbeta library with unique molecular identifiers. A single record per CDR3 protein comes from TCRdb applying MiXCR to the PCR reads. The table has 200,000 to 250,000 distinct CDR3 sequences, about 9.2% seen once. Source: PBMCs from the stem cell graft donor, taken from the stem cell graft. The source is a human donor who donated a stem cell graft to a child with acute lymphoblastic leukemia.

The chain carries TRBV10-3 and TRBJ1-4; 7 bases map to TRBD1. The CDR3 has 12 residues. CDR1 is ENHRY and CDR2 is SYGVKD in the germline V gene. J lost 4 bases, V lost 8 bases, and 1 base had no gene match. CDR3 region: CAIGTDNEKLFF. CDR3 DNA sequence: TGTGCCATCGGGACAGATAATGAAAAACTGTTTTTT.

This clonotype was counted at least ten times. The rearrangement links TRBV15 to TRBJ2-7; TRBD2 matches at 11 bases. This CDR3 contains 17 residues. The V and J ends lost 0 bases and 2 bases, in that order; junction bases with no gene match: 6. Per the germline V gene, CDR1 is LNHNV and CDR2 is YYDKDF (reference sequence). The chain's CDR3 is CATSRDGLAGPTYEQYF. CDR3 DNA: TGTGCCACCAGCAGAGATGGACTAGCGGGCCCCACCTACGAGCAGTACTTC.

This clonotype was recorded many times. The rearrangement joins TRBV3-1 to TRBJ2-1; D is ambiguous. The germline V gene has CDR1 LGHDT and CDR2 YNNKEL (reference sequence). The V and J ends lost 0 bases and 14 bases respectively, with 17 bases between them. The CDR3 is 14 residues long. The CDR3 loop reads CASSQEGRPGVEFF. CDR3 sequence (DNA): TGTGCCAGCAGCCAAGAAGGCCGGCCTGGGGTGGAGTTCTTC.

This clonotype was recorded at least ten times. The chain recombines TRBV20-1 with TRBJ2-5; TRBD2 agrees at 9 bases. V lost 4 bases to trimming and J lost 2 bases; unmatched junction nucleotides: 8. Looked up from germline, CDR1 is DFQATT and CDR2 is SNEGSKA (reference sequence). The CDR3 covers 15 residues. The CDR3 spells CSANGAGGLQETQYF. Written as DNA, the CDR3 is TGCAGTGCTAATGGAGCGGGGGGCCTTCAAGAGACCCAGTACTTC.

This rearrangement joins TRBV29-1 to TRBJ1-1; TRBD1 agrees at 7 bases. This CDR3 is built from 15 residues. Germline V gives CDR1 SQVTM, CDR2 ANQGSEA. V gave up 8 bases and J gave up 0 bases; unmatched junction bases: 12. This chain's CDR3 is CSHRGPGTMNTEAFF. The CDR3, as DNA: TGCAGCCATAGGGGGCCCGGGACCATGAACACTGAAGCTTTCTTT.

In this sample, this clonotype turned up many times. The chain recombines TRBV12-3 or TRBV12-4 with TRBJ2-2; 7 nucleotides match TRBD2. The CDR3 has 15 residues. The V and J ends lost 3 bases and 5 bases, in that order; junction bases with no gene match: 6. The CDR3 DNA reads TGTGCCAGCAGTTTCGGGAGGAGTGGGACCGGGGAGCTGTTTTTT. Translated: CASSFGRSGTGELFF.

In its sample, this clonotype was seen many times. This sequence joins TRBV24-1 and TRBJ2-1; D perhaps matches TRBD1 (6 bases). Trimming cost V 3 bases and J 7 bases, with 12 bases left between them. In germline, CDR1 is KGHDR, CDR2 SFDVKD. This CDR3 is built from 14 residues. DNA for the CDR3: TGTGCCACCAGTGATCTTACAGGGAAGAATGAGCAGTTCTTC. Protein: CATSDLTGKNEQFF.

V usage is TRBV4-2 and J usage is TRBJ1-1; the D is unclear. This CDR3 contains 16 residues. V was shortened by 2 bases and J by 0 bases, with 13 bases between the two germline ends. Germline V gene lookup returns CDR1 LGHNA and CDR2 YNFKEQ. CDR3 amino acids: CASSQTLDMMNTEAFF. The CDR3 DNA reads as TGTGCCAGCAGCCAAACACTAGACATGATGAACACTGAAGCTTTCTTT.

The chain uses TRBV9 and TRBJ2-7, with D perhaps being TRBD1 or TRBD2 (5 bases each). V was clipped by 4 bases and J by 0 bases, with 20 bases between them. In germline, CDR1 is SGDLS, CDR2 YYNGEE. This CDR3 is built from 17 residues. The CDR3 DNA is TGTGCCAGCAGCTCAGACCGACGGGACCCAGACTCCTACGAGCAGTACTTC. It translates to CASSSDRRDPDSYEQYF.